This paragraph covers one T cell receptor (beta chain) sequence. Germline CDR1 KGHSH, CDR2 LQKENI. The CDR3 consists of 15 residues. The V end lost 3 bases, the J end lost 3 bases, and 14 bases lay between the germline ends. Libraries were prepared by immunoSEQ multiplex PCR; TCRdb keeps only in-frame clonotypes and omits some of them. The data hold about 44,000 clones, with approximately 90% observed a single time. This sample stems from a study of blood T cell repertoires in COVID-19. The V gene is TRBV18, the J gene TRBJ1-2; D gene unclear. The TCR originated in a woman older than 75 in a cohort sampled during active or convalescent COVID-19. Sequencing was carried out using peripheral blood. The CDR3 loop is CASSPLIEEHYGYTF. For the CDR3, the DNA is TGTGCCAGCTCACCTCTGATTGAAGAGCACTATGGCTACACCTTC.